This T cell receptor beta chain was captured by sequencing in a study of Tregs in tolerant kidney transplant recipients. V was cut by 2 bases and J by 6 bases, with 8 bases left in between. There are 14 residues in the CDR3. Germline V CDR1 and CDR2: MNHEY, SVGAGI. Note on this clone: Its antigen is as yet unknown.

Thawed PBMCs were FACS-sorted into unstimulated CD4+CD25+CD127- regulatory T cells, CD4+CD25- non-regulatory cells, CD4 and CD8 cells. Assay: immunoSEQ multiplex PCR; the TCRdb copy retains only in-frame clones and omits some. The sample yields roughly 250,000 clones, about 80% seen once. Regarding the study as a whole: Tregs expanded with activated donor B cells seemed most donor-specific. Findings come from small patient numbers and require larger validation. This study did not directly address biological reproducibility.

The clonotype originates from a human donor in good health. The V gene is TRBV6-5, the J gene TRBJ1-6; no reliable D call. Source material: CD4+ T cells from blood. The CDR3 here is CASSYAGGNSPLHF. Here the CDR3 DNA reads TGTGCCAGCAGTTACGCGGGAGGTAATTCACCCCTCCACTTT.